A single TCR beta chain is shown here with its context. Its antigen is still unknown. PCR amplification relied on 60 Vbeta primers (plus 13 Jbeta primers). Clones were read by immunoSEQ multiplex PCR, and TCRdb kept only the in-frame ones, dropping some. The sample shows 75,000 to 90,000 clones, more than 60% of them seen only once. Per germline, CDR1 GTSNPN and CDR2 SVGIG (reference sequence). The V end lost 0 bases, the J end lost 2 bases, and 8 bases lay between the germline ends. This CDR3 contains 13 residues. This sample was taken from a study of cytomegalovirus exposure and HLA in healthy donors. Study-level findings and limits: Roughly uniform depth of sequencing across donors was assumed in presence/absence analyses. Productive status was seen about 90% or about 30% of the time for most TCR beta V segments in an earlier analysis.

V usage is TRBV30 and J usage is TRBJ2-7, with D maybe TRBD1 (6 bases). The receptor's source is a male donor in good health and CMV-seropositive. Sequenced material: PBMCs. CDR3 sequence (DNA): TGTGCCTGGAGTGTACAGGGCACCTACGAGCAGTACTTC. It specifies CAWSVQGTYEQYF.